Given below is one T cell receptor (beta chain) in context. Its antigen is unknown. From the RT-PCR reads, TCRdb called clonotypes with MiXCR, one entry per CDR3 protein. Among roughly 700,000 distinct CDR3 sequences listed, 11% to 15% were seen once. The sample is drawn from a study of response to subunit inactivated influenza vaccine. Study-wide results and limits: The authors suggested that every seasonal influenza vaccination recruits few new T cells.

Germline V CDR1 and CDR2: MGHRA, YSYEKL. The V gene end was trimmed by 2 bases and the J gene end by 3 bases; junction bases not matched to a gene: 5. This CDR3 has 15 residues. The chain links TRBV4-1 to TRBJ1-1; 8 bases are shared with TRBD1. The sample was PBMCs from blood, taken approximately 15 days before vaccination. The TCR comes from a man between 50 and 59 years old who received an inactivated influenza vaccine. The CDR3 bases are TGCGCCAGCAGCCAACGTCAGGGGGCCTACACTGAAGCTTTCTTT. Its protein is CASSQRQGAYTEAFF.